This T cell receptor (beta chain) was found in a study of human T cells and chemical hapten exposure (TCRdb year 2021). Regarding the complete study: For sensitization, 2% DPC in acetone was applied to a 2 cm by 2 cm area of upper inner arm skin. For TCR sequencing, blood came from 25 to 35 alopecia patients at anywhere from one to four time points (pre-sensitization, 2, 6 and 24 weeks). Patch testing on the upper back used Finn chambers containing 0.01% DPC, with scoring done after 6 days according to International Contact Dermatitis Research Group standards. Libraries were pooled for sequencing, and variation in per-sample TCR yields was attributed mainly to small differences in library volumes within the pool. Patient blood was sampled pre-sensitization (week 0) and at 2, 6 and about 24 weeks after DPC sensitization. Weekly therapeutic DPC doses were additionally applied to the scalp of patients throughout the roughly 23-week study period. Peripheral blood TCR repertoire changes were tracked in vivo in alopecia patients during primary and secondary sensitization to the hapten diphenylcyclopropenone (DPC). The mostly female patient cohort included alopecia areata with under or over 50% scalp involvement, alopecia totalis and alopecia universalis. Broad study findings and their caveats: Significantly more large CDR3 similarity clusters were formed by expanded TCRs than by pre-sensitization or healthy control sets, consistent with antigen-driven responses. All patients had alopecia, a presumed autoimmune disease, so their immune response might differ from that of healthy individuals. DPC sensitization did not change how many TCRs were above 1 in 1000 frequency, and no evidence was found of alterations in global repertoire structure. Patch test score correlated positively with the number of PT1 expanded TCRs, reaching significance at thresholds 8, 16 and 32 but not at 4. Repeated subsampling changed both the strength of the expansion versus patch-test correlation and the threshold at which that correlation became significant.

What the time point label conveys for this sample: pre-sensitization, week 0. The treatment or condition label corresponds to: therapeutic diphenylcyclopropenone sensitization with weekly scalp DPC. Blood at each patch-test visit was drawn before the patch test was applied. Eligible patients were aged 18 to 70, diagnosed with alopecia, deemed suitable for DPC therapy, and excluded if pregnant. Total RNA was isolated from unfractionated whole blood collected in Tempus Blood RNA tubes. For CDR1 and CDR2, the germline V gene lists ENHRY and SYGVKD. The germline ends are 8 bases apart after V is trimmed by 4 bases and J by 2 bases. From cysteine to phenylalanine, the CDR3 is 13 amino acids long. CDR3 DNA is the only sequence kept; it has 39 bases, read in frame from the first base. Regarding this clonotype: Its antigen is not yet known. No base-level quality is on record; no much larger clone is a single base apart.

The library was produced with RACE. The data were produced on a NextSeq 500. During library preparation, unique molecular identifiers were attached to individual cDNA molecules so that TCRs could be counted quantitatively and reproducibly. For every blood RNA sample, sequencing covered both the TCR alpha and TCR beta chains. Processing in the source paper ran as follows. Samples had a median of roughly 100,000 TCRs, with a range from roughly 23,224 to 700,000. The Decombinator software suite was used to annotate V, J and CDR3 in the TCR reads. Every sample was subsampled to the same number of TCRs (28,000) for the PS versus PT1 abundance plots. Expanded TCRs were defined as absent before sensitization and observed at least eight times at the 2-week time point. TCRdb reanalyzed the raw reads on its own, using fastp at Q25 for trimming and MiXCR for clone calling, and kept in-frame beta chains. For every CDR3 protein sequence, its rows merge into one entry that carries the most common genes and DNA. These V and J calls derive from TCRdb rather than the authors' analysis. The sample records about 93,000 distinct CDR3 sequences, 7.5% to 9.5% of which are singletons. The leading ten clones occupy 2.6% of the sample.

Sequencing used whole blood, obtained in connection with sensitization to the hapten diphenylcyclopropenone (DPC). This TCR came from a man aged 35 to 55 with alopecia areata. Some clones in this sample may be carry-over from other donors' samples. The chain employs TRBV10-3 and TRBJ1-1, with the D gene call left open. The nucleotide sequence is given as TGTGCCATCAGTGTTGTGGATAACACTGAAGCTTTCTTT. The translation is CAISVVDNTEAFF.